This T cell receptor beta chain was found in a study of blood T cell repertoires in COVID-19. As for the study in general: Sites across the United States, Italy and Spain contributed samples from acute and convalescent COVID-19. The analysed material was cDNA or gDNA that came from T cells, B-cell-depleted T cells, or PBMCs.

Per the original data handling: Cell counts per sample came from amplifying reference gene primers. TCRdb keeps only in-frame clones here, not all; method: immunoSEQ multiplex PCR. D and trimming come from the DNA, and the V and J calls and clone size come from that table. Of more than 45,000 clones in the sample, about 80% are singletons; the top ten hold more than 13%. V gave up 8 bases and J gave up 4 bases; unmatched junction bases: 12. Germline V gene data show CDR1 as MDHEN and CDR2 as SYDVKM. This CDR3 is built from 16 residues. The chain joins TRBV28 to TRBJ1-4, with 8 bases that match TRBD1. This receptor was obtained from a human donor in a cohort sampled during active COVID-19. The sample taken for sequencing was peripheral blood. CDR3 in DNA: TGTGCCAGCGACCCGACAGGGGATTATCTTAATGAAAAACTGTTTTTT. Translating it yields CASDPTGDYLNEKLFF.